This passage covers 6 T cell receptor beta chains from one sample sequenced in a study of blood T cell repertoires in COVID-19 (dated by TCRdb to the early 2020s). Library generation was performed with the immunoSEQ multiplex PCR assay. TCRdb retrieved this table from immuneACCESS and kept in-frame rearrangements only. Not all clones are present; in checked studies, unresolved V genes account for under half, and no reason is known for the remainder. The sample profile shows about 170,000 clones; about four fifths of them were found once. The ten biggest clones cover around 2% of the sample. Sample: peripheral blood. The receptor source for this set is a woman older than 75 with acute or convalescent COVID-19.

The chain uses TRBV18 and TRBJ1-2; 7 bases align to TRBD1. The CDR3 contains 17 residues. V lost 3 bases and J lost 1; bases outside the gene matches: 11. Germline lookup yields CDR1 KGHSH and CDR2 LQKENI. The CDR3 spells CASSPLPGTDNNYGYTF. The DNA for the CDR3 is TGTGCCAGCTCACCGCTGCCCGGGACAGATAATAACTATGGCTACACCTTC.

This rearrangement joins TRBV11-2 to TRBJ1-2, with D unresolved. The CDR3 totals 14 residues. The V gene lost 0 bases and the J gene lost 4 bases, with 9 bases spanning the gap. CDR1 and CDR2 (germline): SGHAT, FQNNGV. The CDR3: CASSLDLTVYGYTF. The CDR3 DNA is TGTGCCAGCAGCTTAGATCTCACGGTCTATGGCTACACCTTC.

V is TRBV7-2 and J is TRBJ2-1; 8 bases map to TRBD1. Trimming cost V 7 bases and J 4 bases; bases outside gene matches: 6. This CDR3 spans 14 amino acids. CDR1 and CDR2 from the germline V gene are SGHTA and FQGNSA. Here the CDR3 DNA reads TGTGCCAGCACCGAGGGACAGGTTTACAATGAGCAGTTCTTC. Translating gives CASTEGQVYNEQFF.

The chain links TRBV19 to TRBJ2-7; 9 nucleotides align to TRBD1. The ends lost 4 bases at V and 4 bases at J; junction bases unmatched: 2. The CDR3 contains 13 residues. The germline gives CDR1 LNHDA, CDR2 SQIVND (reference sequence). The CDR3 nucleotides are TGTGCCAGTAGTAGGGACAGGGAATACGAGCAGTACTTC. It translates to CASSRDREYEQYF. Based on the CDR3 plus reference TRBV19 and TRBJ2-7, the full variable domain is DGGITQSPKYLFRKEGQNVTLSCEQNLNHDAMYWYRQDPGQGLRLIYYSQIVNDFQKGDIAEGYSVSREKKESFPLTVTSAQKNPTAFYLCASSRDREYEQYFGPGTRLTVT.

This chain uses TRBV7-2 with TRBJ2-1, with 7 nucleotides matching TRBD1. The CDR3 spans 14 residues. Germline CDR1 and CDR2: SGHTA and FQGNSA. V dropped 5 bases and J dropped 5; count of bases not matched to a gene: 6. CDR3 in amino acids: CASSLHRGDNEQFF. Here the CDR3 DNA reads TGTGCCAGCAGCCTACACAGGGGAGACAATGAGCAGTTCTTC.

This rearrangement joins TRBV2 to TRBJ1-4, with D perhaps matching TRBD1 (5 bases). The CDR3 contains 13 residues. Germline V lookup: CDR1 SNHLY, CDR2 FYNNEI. The V gene lost 8 bases and the J gene lost 8 bases, with 15 bases spanning the gap. CDR3 DNA sequence: TGTGCCAGCGTAGGCCAGGGAAGGGAAAAACTGTTTTTT. This encodes CASVGQGREKLFF.